These T cell receptor beta chains were read from a single sample in a study of blood T cell repertoires in COVID-19. Produced via immunoSEQ multiplex PCR; TCRdb's table is partial and in-frame only. Among some 220,000 clones, around four fifths were seen once, and the ten largest hold around 18%. Sample: peripheral blood. The receptor set was obtained from a woman older than 75 with active or convalescent COVID-19. Both conserved end residues are part of each CDR3. Each record gives: D gene, clone size, J gene, V gene, CDR3 DNA, CDR3 protein. The D gene is left open where the match is weak. Size is stated for part of the rows, as once, few or many counts, or as a class when the clone is expanded.

TRBD1,.,TRBJ1-1,TRBV29-1,TGCAGCGTTGTTAGGGGGCAGAACACTGAAGCTTTCTTT,CSVVRGQNTEAFF
TRBD2,.,TRBJ2-5,TRBV18,TGTGCCAGCTCACAACTAGCGGGAGGGCCGGGAGAGACCCAGTACTTC,CASSQLAGGPGETQYF
.,.,TRBJ2-5,TRBV20-1,TGCAGTGCTTTAGGAGCGACCCAGTACTTC,CSALGATQYF
TRBD1,.,TRBJ2-3,TRBV29-1,TGCAGCGTTGAGGACAGGGGTGACCTGGATACGCAGTATTTT,CSVEDRGDLDTQYF
TRBD1,.,TRBJ1-5,TRBV7-9,TGTGCCAGCACCCATAATCTCGACAGGGGTATTCAGCCCCAGCATTTT,CASTHNLDRGIQPQHF
.,.,TRBJ1-1,TRBV4-1,TGCGCCAGCAGCCTACAGGGTGGGTACACTGAAGCTTTCTTT,CASSLQGGYTEAFF
TRBD1,.,TRBJ2-2,TRBV7-9,TGTGCCAGCAGCATCCCGACAGGGGGATATGCCGGGGAGCTGTTTTTT,CASSIPTGGYAGELFF
.,.,TRBJ2-2,TRBV6-1,TGTGCCAGCAGTGAAGTTGGAACAGGGAGAACCGGGGAGCTGTTTTTT,CASSEVGTGRTGELFF
TRBD1,once,TRBJ1-2,TRBV6-1,TGTGCCAGCAGTGAACGAGTACAGGGGGCGCGAGGCTACACCTTC,CASSERVQGARGYTF
.,.,TRBJ1-4,TRBV7-9,TGTGCCAGCAGCTCCTACAGCTTAACTAATGAAAAACTGTTTTTT,CASSSYSLTNEKLFF
.,.,TRBJ1-5,TRBV19,TGTGCCAGTAGTATAAGCCAGGTCAATCAGCCCCAGCATTTT,CASSISQVNQPQHF
.,.,TRBJ2-7,TRBV4-2,TGTGCCAGCAGCCAAACTAAATCCGAGCAGTACTTC,CASSQTKSEQYF
.,.,TRBJ2-1,TRBV5-4,TGTGCCAGCAGCTCCGGGGGATCCTCCTACAATGAGCAGTTCTTC,CASSSGGSSYNEQFF
TRBD2,.,TRBJ2-5,TRBV19,TGTGCCAGTAGTATCGGCAGGACTAGCGGGCAAGAGACCCAGTACTTC,CASSIGRTSGQETQYF
TRBD1,.,TRBJ2-2,TRBV9,TGTGCCAGCAGGGGGACAGAAGCGAACACCGGGGAGCTGTTTTTT,CASRGTEANTGELFF
.,.,TRBJ1-1,TRBV7-9,TGTGCCAGCAGCCCCTCTCTAGGAGGAAACACTGAAGCTTTCTTT,CASSPSLGGNTEAFF
.,.,TRBJ2-3,TRBV6-6,TGTGCCAGCGTTAGGGGGGGCCTAGATACGCAGTATTTT,CASVRGGLDTQYF
TRBD2,.,TRBJ2-5,TRBV7-9,TGTGCCAGCAGCTTACTCGCGGGGGGGCCGGGAGAGACCCAGTACTTC,CASSLLAGGPGETQYF
TRBD1,few,TRBJ1-2,TRBV30,TGTGCCTGGGGGGACAGGGGATGGAGTGGCTACACCTTC,CAWGDRGWSGYTF
.,few,TRBJ2-7,TRBV7-9,TGTGCCAGCAGCTTAGGCCCGAGCTCCTACGAGCAGTACTTC,CASSLGPSSYEQYF
.,.,TRBJ2-3,TRBV28,TGTGCCAGCAGGAAAGGGACTTACCCTTTCACAGATACGCAGTATTTT,CASRKGTYPFTDTQYF
TRBD1,.,TRBJ1-5,TRBV19,TGTGCCAGTATCGATAGGGGGCGAAGCAATCAGCCCCAGCATTTT,CASIDRGRSNQPQHF
TRBD1,.,TRBJ1-1,TRBV6-6,TGTGCCAGCAGTTACCGGGACAGTTCTGAAGCTTTCTTT,CASSYRDSSEAFF
.,.,TRBJ1-2,TRBV5-4,TGTGCCAGCAGCATTGCCCGGTGGCAGGGTTTCTACACCTTC,CASSIARWQGFYTF
.,.,TRBJ1-1,TRBV7-2,TGTGCCAGCAGCTTGACAGGTTCCATGAACACTGAAGCTTTCTTT,CASSLTGSMNTEAFF
.,.,TRBJ2-7,TRBV12-3/TRBV12-4,TGTGCCAGCAGTTTAGACAGGGTTCAGTACTTC,CASSLDRVQYF
TRBD1,.,TRBJ2-1,TRBV11-3,TGTGCCAGCAGCTTAGCCTCCGGGACAGCGTACAATGAGCAGTTCTTC,CASSLASGTAYNEQFF
TRBD2,.,TRBJ2-1,TRBV7-9,TGTGCCAGCAGCTTTAGCGGGAGCACCTACAATGAGCAGTTCTTC,CASSFSGSTYNEQFF
.,.,TRBJ1-2,TRBV6-2/TRBV6-3,TGTGCCAGCAGTTACTCGGTATCGAGGATTGGTGGCTACACCTTC,CASSYSVSRIGGYTF
.,.,TRBJ2-2,TRBV7-2,TGTGCCAGCAGCCCAGGTCGAAACGGGGAGCTGTTTTTT,CASSPGRNGELFF
TRBD2,.,TRBJ2-1,TRBV4-1,TGCGCCAGCAGCCAAGCTGGAGCGGGGGGCGTCGATGAGCAGTTCTTC,CASSQAGAGGVDEQFF
TRBD2,once,TRBJ2-1,TRBV9,TGTGCCAGCAGCGCCGCCCGGGGACTAGCGGGATCGAGTCGGTTCGGTATTGAGCAGTTCTTC,CASSAARGLAGSSRFGIEQFF
TRBD1,.,TRBJ2-7,TRBV5-4,TGTGCCAGCAGCTTGGGAGGAGGACAGGGCACCTACGAGCAGTACTTC,CASSLGGGQGTYEQYF
.,once,TRBJ1-6,TRBV23-1,TGCGCCAGCAGTCAATATAGGGGGTTCGGGTCACCCCTCCACTTT,CASSQYRGFGSPLHF
.,.,TRBJ1-5,TRBV7-9,TGTGCCAGCAGCTTAGAGGGAGATCAGCCCCAGCATTTT,CASSLEGDQPQHF
TRBD2,.,TRBJ2-2,TRBV6-1,TGTGCCAGCAGTGGGAATCTAGCGGGGGGTAACACCGGGGAGCTGTTTTTT,CASSGNLAGGNTGELFF
.,.,TRBJ1-2,TRBV14,TGTGCCATCTCGGACAGCTATGGCTACACCTTC,CAISDSYGYTF
TRBD2,.,TRBJ2-3,TRBV27,TGTGCCAGCAGTTCCCTCCTACTAGCGGGTACCACAGATACGCAGTATTTT,CASSSLLLAGTTDTQYF
TRBD2,.,TRBJ2-7,TRBV19,TGTGCCAGTAGGCTAGCGGGAGGTTTCTCCTACGAGCAGTACTTC,CASRLAGGFSYEQYF
.,.,TRBJ1-1,TRBV7-2,TGTGCCAGCAGCTTACGACAAGTTAACACTGAAGCTTTCTTT,CASSLRQVNTEAFF
TRBD1,once,TRBJ1-1,TRBV5-4,TGTGCCAGCAGCTTAGGGAGGGCAGGGGGCGGTGAAGCTTTCTTT,CASSLGRAGGGEAFF
.,.,TRBJ1-4,TRBV6-5,TGTGCCAGCAGGTCACAGGCGAACGTCGAAAAACTGTTTTTT,CASRSQANVEKLFF